This T cell receptor (beta chain) was sequenced during a study of blood T cell repertoires in COVID-19. Across the whole study: In each case, the material was cDNA or gDNA derived from T cells, B-cell-depleted T cells, or PBMCs.

V was shortened by 1 base and J by 8 bases, with 11 bases between the two germline ends. This CDR3 contains 13 residues. CDR1 is LGHDT, CDR2 YNNKEL, per germline (reference sequence). Cohorts were determined from participant-reported clinical history. Cohort 3 recovered donors had two negative PCRs, clearance, or symptom resolution. Using immunoSEQ multiplex PCR, the repertoire was profiled, and TCRdb retains in-frame clones only, with some absent. The table includes a few hundred thousand clones, over 80% detected once. This clonotype originated in a woman aged 40 to 55 who had recovered from COVID-19. This chain links TRBV3-1 (or the pseudogene TRBV3-2) with TRBJ1-1, with D unclear. The sequenced sample was PBMCs or T cells enriched from blood (not recorded which). CDR3 region: CASSQATGREAFF. The CDR3 nucleotides are TGTGCCAGCAGCCAAGCTACTGGGAGGGAAGCTTTCTTT.